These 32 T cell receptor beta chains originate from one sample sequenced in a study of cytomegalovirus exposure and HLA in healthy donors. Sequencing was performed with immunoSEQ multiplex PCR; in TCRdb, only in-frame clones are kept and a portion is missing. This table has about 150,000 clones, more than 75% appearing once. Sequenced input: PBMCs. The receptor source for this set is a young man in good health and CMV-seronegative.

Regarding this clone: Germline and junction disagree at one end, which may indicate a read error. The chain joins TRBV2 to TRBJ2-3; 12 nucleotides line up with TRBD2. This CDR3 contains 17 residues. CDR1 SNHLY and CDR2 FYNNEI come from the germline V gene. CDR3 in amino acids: CASGLAGGPLRTDTQFF. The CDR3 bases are TGTGCCAGCGGCCTAGCGGGGGGGCCATTAAGGACAGATACGCAGTTTTTT. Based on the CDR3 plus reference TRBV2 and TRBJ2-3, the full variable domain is EPEVTQTPSHQVTQMGQEVILRCVPISNHLYFYWYRQILGQKVEFLVSFYNNEISEKSEIFDDQFSVERPDGSNFTLKIRSTKLEDSAMYFCASGLAGGPLRTDTQFFGPGTRLTVL.

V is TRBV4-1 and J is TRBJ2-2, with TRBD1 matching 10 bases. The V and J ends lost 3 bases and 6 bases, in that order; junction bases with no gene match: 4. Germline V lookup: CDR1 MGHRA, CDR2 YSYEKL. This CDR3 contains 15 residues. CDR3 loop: CASSQGQGMAGELFF. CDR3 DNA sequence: TGCGCCAGCAGCCAGGGACAGGGGATGGCCGGGGAGCTGTTTTTT.

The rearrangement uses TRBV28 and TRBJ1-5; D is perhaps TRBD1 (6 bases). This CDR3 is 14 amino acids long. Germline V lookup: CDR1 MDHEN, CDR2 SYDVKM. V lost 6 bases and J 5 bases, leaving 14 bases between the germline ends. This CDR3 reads CASRSRGRDQPQHF. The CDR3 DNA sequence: TGTGCCAGCAGATCCAGGGGTCGTGATCAGCCCCAGCATTTT.

CDR3 loop: CASTSNTGELFF. The CDR3 DNA reads TGTGCCAGCACTTCGAACACCGGGGAGCTGTTTTTT. The chain couples TRBV11-3 to TRBJ2-2; no reliable D call. Germline V CDR1 and CDR2: SGHNT, YENEEA. The CDR3 totals 12 residues. V gave up 7 bases and J gave up 0 bases, with 3 bases separating them.

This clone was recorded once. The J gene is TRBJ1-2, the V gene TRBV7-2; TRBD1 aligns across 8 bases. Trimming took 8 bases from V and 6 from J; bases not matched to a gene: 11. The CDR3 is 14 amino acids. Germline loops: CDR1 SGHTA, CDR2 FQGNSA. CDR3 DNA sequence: TGTGCCAGCTCCCCTCAGGGGGCAATTAATGGCTACACCTTC. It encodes CASSPQGAINGYTF. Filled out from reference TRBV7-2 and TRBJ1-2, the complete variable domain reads GAGVSQSPSNKVTEKGKDVELRCDPISGHTALYWYRQSLGQGLEFLIYFQGNSAPDKSGLPSDRFSAERTGGSVSTLTIQRTQQEDSAVYLCASSPQGAINGYTFGSGTRLTVV.

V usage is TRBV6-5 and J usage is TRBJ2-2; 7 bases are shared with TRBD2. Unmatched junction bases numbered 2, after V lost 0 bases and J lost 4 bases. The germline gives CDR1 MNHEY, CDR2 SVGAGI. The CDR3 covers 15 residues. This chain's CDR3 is CASSYSSGITGELFF. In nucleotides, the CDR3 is TGTGCCAGCAGTTACTCGAGCGGGATCACCGGGGAGCTGTTTTTT.

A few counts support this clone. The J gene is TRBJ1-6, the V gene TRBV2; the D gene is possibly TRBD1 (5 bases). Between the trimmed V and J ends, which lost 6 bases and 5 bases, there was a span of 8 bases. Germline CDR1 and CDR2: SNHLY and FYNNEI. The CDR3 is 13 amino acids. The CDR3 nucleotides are TGTGCCAGCAGGACAGCTAATAATTCACCCCTCCACTTT. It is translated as CASRTANNSPLHF.

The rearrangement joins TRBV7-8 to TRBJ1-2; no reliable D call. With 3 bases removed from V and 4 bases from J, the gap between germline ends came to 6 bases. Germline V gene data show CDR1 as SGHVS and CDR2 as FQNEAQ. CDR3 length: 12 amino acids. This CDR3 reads CASSFEGYGYTF. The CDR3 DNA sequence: TGTGCCAGCAGCTTTGAGGGCTATGGCTACACCTTC.

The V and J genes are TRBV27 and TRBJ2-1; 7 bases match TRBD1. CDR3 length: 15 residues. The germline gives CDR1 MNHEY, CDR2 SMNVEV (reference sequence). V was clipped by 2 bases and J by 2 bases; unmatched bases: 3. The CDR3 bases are TGTGCCAGCAGTTTAGCCAGGGGGACCTACAATGAGCAGTTCTTC. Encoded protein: CASSLARGTYNEQFF.

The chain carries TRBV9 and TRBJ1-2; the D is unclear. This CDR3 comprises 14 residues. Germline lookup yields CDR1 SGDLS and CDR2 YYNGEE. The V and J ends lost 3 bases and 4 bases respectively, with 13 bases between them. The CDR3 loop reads CASSGGEYTYGYTF. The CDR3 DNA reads TGTGCCAGCAGCGGCGGGGAGTATACCTATGGCTACACCTTC.

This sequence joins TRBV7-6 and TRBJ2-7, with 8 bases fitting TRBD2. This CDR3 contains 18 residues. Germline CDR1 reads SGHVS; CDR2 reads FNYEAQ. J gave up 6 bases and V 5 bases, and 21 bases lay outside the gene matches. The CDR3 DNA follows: TGTGCCAGCAGCCCGGGTACGGTAGCGGGAACCTCGGCGGGCGAGCAGTACTTC. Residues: CASSPGTVAGTSAGEQYF.

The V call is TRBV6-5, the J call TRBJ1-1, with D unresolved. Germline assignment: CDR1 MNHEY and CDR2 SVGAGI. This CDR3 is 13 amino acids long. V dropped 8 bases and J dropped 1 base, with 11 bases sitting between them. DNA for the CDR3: TGTGCCAGCGGCCACAAACGGAACACTGAAGCTTTCTTT. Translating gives CASGHKRNTEAFF.

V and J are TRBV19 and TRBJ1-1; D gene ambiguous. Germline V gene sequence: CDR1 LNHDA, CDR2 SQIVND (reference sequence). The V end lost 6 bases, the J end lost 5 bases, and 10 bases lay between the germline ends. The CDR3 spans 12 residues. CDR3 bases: TGTGCCAGTAGGGAGGGCATGACTGAAGCTTTCTTT. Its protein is CASREGMTEAFF.

The CDR3 region is CASSLGLAGAGELFF. The CDR3 DNA follows: TGCGCCAGCAGCTTAGGACTAGCGGGAGCCGGGGAGCTGTTTTTT. This chain joins TRBV5-1 and TRBJ2-2; 13 positions match TRBD2. The CDR3 runs to 15 residues. Trimming took 2 bases from V and 6 from J; bases not matched to a gene: 1. Germline V gene data show CDR1 as SGHRS and CDR2 as YFSETQ.

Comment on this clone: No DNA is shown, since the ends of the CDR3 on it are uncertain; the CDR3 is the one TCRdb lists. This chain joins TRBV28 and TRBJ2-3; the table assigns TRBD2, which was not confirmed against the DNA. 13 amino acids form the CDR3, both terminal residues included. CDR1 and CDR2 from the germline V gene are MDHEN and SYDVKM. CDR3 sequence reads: CASTSGGSDTQYF.

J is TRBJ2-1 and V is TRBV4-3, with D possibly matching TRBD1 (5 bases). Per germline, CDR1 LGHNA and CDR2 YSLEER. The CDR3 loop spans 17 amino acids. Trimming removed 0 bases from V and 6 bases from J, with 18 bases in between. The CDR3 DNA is TGCGCCAGCAGCCAAGATATCTTACAGGCAAGGGGCAATGAGCAGTTCTTC. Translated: CASSQDILQARGNEQFF.

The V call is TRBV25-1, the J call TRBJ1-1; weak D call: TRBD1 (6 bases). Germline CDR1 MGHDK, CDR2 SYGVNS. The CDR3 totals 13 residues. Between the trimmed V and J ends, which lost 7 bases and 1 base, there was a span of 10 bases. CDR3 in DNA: TGTGCCAGCAAACAGGGTCCGAACACTGAAGCTTTCTTT. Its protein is CASKQGPNTEAFF.

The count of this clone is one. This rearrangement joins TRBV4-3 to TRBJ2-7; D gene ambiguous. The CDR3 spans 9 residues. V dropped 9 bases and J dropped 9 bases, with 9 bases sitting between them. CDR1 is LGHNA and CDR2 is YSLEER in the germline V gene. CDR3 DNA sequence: TGCGCCAGTCTAGGTGCGCAGTACTTC. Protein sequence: CASLGAQYF.

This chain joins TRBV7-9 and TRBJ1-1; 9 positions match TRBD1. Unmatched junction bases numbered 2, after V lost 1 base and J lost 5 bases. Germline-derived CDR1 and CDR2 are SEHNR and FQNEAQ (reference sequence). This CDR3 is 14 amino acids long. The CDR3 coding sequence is TGTGCCAGCAGCTTAGACAGGGGGCAGACTGAAGCTTTCTTT. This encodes CASSLDRGQTEAFF.

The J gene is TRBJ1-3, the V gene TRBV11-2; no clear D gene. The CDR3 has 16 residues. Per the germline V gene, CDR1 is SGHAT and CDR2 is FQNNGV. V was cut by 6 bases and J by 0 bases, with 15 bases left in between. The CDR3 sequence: CASRSPGRHSGNTIYF. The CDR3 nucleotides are TGTGCCAGCAGGAGCCCCGGCAGACACTCTGGAAACACCATATATTTT.

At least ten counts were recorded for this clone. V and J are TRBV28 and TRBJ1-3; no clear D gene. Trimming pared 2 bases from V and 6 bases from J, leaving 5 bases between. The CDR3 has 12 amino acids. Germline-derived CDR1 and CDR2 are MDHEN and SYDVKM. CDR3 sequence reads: CASSLELNTIYF. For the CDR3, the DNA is TGTGCCAGCAGTTTAGAGCTAAACACCATATATTTT.

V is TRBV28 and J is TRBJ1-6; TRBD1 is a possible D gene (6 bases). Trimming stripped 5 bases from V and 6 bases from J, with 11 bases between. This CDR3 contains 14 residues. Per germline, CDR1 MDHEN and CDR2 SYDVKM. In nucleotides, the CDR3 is TGTGCCAGCAGTCAAGCAGGGGTTAATTCACCCCTCCACTTT. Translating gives CASSQAGVNSPLHF. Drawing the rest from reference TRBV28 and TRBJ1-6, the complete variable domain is DVKVTQSSRYLVKRTGEKVFLECVQDMDHENMFWYRQDPGLGLRLIYFSYDVKMKEKGDIPEGYSVSREKKERFSLILESASTNQTSMYLCASSQAGVNSPLHFGNGTRLTVT.

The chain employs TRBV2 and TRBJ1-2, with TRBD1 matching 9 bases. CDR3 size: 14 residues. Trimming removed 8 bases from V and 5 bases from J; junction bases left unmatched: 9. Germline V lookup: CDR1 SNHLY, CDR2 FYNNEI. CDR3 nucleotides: TGTGCCAGCGTTACCGGGACAGGGAAGTATGGCTACACCTTC. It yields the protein CASVTGTGKYGYTF. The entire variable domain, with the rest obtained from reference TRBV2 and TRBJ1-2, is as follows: EPEVTQTPSHQVTQMGQEVILRCVPISNHLYFYWYRQILGQKVEFLVSFYNNEISEKSEIFDDQFSVERPDGSNFTLKIRSTKLEDSAMYFCASVTGTGKYGYTFGSGTRLTVV.

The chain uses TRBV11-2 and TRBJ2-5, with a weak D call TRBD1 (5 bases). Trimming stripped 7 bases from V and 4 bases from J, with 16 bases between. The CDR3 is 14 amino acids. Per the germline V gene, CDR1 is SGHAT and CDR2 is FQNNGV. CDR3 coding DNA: TGTGCCAGCAACGACAGATTGGGGCTAGAGACCCAGTACTTC. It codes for CASNDRLGLETQYF. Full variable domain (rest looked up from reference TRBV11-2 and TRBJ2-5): EAGVAQSPRYKIIEKRQSVAFWCNPISGHATLYWYQQILGQGPKLLIQFQNNGVVDDSQLPKDRFSAERLKGVDSTLKIQPAKLEDSAVYLCASNDRLGLETQYFGPGTRLLVL.

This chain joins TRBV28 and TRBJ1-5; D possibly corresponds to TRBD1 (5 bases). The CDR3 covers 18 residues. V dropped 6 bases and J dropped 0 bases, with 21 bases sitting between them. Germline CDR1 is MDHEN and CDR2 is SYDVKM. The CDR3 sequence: CASSQSGQLLYSNQPQHF. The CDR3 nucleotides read TGTGCCAGCAGCCAGTCAGGACAACTACTATATAGCAATCAGCCCCAGCATTTT.

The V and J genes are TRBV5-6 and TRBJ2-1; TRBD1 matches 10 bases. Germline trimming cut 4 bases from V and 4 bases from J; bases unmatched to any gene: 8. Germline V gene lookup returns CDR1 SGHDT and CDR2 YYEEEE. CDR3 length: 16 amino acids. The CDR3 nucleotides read TGTGCCAGCAGCATTCCCGGGACAGGGGCATACAATGAGCAGTTCTTC. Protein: CASSIPGTGAYNEQFF.

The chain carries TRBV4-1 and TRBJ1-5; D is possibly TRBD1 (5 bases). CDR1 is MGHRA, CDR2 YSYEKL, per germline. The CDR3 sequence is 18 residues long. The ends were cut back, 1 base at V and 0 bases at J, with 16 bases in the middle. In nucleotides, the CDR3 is TGCGCCAGCAGCCAAGCTAGCCGGGGGAGCTATAGCAATCAGCCCCAGCATTTT. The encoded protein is CASSQASRGSYSNQPQHF.

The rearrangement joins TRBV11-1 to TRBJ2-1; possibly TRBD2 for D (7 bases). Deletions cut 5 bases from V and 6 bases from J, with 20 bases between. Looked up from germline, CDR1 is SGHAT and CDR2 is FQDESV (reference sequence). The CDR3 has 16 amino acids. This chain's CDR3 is CASSTRDTRGVNEQFF. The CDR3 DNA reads TGTGCCAGCAGCACACGGGACACCCGGGGGGTCAATGAGCAGTTCTTC.

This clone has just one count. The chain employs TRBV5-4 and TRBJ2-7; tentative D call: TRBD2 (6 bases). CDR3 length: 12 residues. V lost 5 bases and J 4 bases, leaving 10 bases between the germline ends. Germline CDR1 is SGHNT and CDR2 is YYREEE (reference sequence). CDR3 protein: CASRPGTYEQYV. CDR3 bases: TGTGCCAGCAGACCGGGGACTTACGAGCAGTACGTC.

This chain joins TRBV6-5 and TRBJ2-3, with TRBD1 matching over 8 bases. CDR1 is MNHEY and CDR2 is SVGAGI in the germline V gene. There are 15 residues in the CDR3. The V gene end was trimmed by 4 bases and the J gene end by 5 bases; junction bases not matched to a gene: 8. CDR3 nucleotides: TGTGCCAGCAGTTTAACAGGGGGTCGTGGAGATACGCAGTATTTT. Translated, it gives CASSLTGGRGDTQYF.

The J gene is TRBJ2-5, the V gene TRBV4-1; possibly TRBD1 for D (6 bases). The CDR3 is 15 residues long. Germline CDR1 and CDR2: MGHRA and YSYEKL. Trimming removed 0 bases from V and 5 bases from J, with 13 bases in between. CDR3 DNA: TGCGCCAGCAGCCAAGATGTAGGGGGTGGGGAGACCCAGTACTTC. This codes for CASSQDVGGGETQYF.

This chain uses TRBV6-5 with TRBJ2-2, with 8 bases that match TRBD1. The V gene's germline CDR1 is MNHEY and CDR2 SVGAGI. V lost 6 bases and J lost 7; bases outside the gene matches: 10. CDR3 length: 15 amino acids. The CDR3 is CASSLGQVDNGELFF. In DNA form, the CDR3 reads TGTGCCAGCAGCCTGGGACAGGTCGATAACGGGGAGCTGTTTTTT.